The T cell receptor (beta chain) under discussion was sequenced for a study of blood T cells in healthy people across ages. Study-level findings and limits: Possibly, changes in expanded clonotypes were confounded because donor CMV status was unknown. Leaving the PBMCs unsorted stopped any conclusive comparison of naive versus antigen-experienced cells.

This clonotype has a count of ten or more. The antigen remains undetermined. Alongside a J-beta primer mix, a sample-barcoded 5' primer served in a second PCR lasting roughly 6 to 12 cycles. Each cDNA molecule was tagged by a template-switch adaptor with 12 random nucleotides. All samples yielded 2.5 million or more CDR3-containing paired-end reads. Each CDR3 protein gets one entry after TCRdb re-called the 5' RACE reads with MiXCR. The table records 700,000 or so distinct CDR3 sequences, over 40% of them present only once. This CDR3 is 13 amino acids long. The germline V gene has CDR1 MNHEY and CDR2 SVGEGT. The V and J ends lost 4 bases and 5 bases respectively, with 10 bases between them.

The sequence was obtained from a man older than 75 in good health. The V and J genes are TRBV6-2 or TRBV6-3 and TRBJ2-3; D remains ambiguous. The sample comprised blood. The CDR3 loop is CASSLSYQDTQYF. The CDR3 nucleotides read TGTGCCAGCAGTTTATCATACCAAGATACGCAGTATTTT.